Here is one TCR beta chain with its context. Its specificity is unknown. Germline V gene data show CDR1 as DFQATT and CDR2 as SNEGSKA (reference sequence). V gave up 6 bases and J gave up 7 bases; unmatched junction bases: 8. This CDR3 spans 13 amino acids. These data originate in a study of CD8 T cells in ankylosing spondylitis. Quantitative 5'-RACE with molecular barcodes produced the TCR beta libraries. In TCRdb, the 5' RACE reads were re-called with MiXCR into one record per CDR3 protein. Here the sample spans some 840,000 distinct CDR3 sequences, approximately 12% being singletons. Study-level results: What appeared characteristic of ankylosing spondylitis blood was a TCR beta motif of eight highly homologous variants. As for the disease-linked clones, they showed a CD8+ phenotype and occurred at relatively low frequencies in peripheral blood.

This chain links TRBV20-1 with TRBJ1-5, with 8 bases fitting TRBD1. This receptor was identified in a male donor with ankylosing spondylitis. The source material was blood, either unsorted or a sorted T cell fraction (not recorded which). The CDR3 nucleotides read TGCAGTGCCCCAGGGGGCCAACAACAGCCCCAGCATTTT. It codes for CSAPGGQQQPQHF.